This T cell receptor (beta chain) was sequenced during a study of CD8+ T cells in alopecia areata. Background on the study: Each day, treated patients took oral tofacitinib twice, at 5 to 10 mg per dose.

Stated treatment: oral pan-JAK inhibitor, 5-10 mg twice daily. Comment on this clone: No antigen is known for it.

As the sequencing template, cDNA was produced by extracting RNA and reverse transcribing it. Assay used: immunoSEQ multiplex PCR; TCRdb lists only in-frame clones, some missing. The table includes over 35,000 clones, around nine tenths detected once. Study-wide findings and caveats: TCRs were shared less clearly across patients than in mice, possibly for HLA-related reasons. For baseline CD8+ expansion, any link to response stays uncertain with one nonresponder. Numerous expanded lesional clones remained in scalp and blood during tofacitinib.

CDR3 size: 13 residues. Germline V gene sequence: CDR1 GTSNPN, CDR2 SVGIG (reference sequence). V was trimmed by 2 bases and J by 6 bases, leaving 14 bases between them. Specimen: CD8+ T cells sorted from blood, collected at week 24, from a patient treated with tofacitinib. The chain has TRBV30 and TRBJ2-7, with D perhaps TRBD1 (6 bases). This TCR came from a human donor with alopecia areata. The CDR3 loop is CAWSPGQGFEQYF. As DNA, the CDR3 is TGTGCCTGGAGTCCGGGACAAGGCTTCGAGCAGTACTTC.